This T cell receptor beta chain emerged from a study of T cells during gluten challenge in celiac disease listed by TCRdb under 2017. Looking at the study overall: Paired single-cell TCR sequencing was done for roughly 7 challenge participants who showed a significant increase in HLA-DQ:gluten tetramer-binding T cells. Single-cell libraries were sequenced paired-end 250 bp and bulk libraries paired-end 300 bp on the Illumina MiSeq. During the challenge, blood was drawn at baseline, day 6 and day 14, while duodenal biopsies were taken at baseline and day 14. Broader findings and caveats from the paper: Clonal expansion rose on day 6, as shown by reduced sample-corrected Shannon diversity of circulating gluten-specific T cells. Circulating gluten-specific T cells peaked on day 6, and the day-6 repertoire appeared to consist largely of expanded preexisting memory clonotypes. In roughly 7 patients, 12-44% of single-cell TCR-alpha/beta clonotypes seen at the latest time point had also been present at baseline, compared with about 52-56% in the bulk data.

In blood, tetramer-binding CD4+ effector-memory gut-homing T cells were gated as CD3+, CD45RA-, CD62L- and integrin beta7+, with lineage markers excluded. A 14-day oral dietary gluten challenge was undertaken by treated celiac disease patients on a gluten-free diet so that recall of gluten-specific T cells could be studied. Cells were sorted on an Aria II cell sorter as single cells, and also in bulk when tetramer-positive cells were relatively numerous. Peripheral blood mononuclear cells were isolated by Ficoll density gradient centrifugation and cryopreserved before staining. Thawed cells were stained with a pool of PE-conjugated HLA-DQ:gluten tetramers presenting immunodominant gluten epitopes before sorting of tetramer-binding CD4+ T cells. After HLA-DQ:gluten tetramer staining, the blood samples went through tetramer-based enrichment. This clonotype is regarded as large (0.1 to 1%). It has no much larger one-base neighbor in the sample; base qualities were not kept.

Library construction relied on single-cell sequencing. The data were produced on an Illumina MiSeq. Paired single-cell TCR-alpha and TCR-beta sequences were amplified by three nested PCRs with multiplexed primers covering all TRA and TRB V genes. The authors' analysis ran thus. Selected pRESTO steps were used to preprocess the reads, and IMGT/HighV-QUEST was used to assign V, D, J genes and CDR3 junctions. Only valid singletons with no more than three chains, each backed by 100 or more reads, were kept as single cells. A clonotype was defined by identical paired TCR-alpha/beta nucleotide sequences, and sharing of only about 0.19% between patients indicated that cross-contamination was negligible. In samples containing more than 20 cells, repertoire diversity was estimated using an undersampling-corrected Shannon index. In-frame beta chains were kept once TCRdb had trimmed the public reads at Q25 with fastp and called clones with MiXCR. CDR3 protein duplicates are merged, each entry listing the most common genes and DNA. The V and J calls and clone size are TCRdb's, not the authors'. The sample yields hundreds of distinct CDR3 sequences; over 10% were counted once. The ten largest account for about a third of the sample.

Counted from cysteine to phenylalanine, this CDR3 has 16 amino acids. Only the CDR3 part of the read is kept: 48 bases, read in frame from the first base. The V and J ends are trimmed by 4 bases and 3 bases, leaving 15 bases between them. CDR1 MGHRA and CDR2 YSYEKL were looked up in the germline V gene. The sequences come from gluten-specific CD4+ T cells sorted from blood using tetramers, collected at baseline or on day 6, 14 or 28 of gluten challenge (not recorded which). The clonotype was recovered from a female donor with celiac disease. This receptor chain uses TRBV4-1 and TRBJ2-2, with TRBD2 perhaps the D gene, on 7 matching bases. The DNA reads TGCGCCAGCAGCCCCTGGGGGGGGGCTGACACCGGGGAGCTGTTTTTT. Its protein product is CASSPWGGADTGELFF.